Below, 32 T cell receptor beta chains from the same sample are listed, as sequenced in a study of T cells in Graves' hyperthyroidism and ophthalmopathy. Using RNA transcripts as the source, TCR beta CDR3 regions were amplified. Researchers ran a first-round RT-PCR on the TCR CDR3 using the HTBI primer set. One entry per CDR3 protein, called by TCRdb with MiXCR from the multiplex PCR reads. This table has roughly 710,000 distinct CDR3 sequences, roughly 32% appearing once. The sequencing input was blood. These receptors were collected from a woman between 35 and 50 years old with Graves' hyperthyroidism.

This clonotype occurred many times. This chain uses TRBV9 with TRBJ1-6; 7 nucleotides match TRBD1. Looked up from germline, CDR1 is SGDLS and CDR2 is YYNGEE. The CDR3 covers 14 residues. The junction had 5 bases not matched to a gene; V was cut back by 0 bases and J by 11 bases. The CDR3: CASSVGGQSAPLHF. The CDR3 DNA reads TGTGCCAGCAGCGTAGGGGGACAGTCGGCACCCCTCCACTTT.

The chain links TRBV7-9 to TRBJ2-7; D may be TRBD1 (5 bases). Germline-derived CDR1 and CDR2 are SEHNR and FQNEAQ (reference sequence). The CDR3 sequence is 14 residues long. V was shortened by 8 bases and J by 3 bases, with 17 bases between the two germline ends. CDR3: CASSPQDRFYEQYF. In DNA form, the CDR3 reads TGTGCCAGCTCCCCACAGGACCGGTTCTACGAGCAGTACTTC.

This clonotype has only a few counts. An end of the junction differs from the germline gene, which may be a read error. This chain joins TRBV7-7 and TRBJ2-7; possible D gene TRBD2, 6 bases. The J call is in doubt because the DNA end fits TRBJ2-1 better. This CDR3 is built from 17 residues. Germline CDR1 SSHAT, CDR2 FNYEAQ (reference sequence). CDR3 bases: TGTGCTAGCAGCCCGCGAACCGGGACCGGGGGTAGGGATGAGCAGTTCTTC. It is translated as CASSPRTGTGGRDEQFF.

This clonotype was seen only once. The genes are TRBV12-3 or TRBV12-4 and TRBJ2-7; a weak D match, TRBD2 (5 bases). With 6 bases removed from V and 7 bases from J, the gap between germline ends came to 16 bases. The CDR3 extends over 13 amino acids. The chain's CDR3 is CASSSGGYNEQYF. The CDR3 DNA is TGTGCCAGCAGCTCCGGAGGATACAATGAGCAGTACTTC.

The CDR3 DNA sequence: TGCAGTGGTCTGCAGGGGCAAGGCTACACCTTC. This sequence encodes CSGLQGQGYTF. V is TRBV20-1 and J is TRBJ1-2; D is perhaps TRBD1 (6 bases). The germline gives CDR1 DFQATT, CDR2 SNEGSKA (reference sequence). The CDR3 covers 11 residues. Trimming pared 7 bases from V and 8 bases from J, leaving 14 bases between.

This clonotype appeared a few times. The J gene is TRBJ2-7, the V gene TRBV5-4; D ambiguous. The CDR3 covers 12 residues. Germline V lookup: CDR1 SGHNT, CDR2 YYREEE (reference sequence). With 5 bases removed from V and 4 bases from J, the gap between germline ends came to 10 bases. This CDR3 is CASRSVGYEQYF. The CDR3 nucleotides are TGTGCCAGCAGATCAGTCGGATACGAGCAGTACTTC.

Only a few counts were recorded for this clonotype. The J gene is TRBJ2-7, the V gene TRBV3-1, with D possibly being TRBD2 (6 bases). V shed 4 bases and J shed 6 bases, with 16 bases lying between them. The CDR3 is made up of 14 amino acids. Germline-derived CDR1 and CDR2 are LGHDT and YNNKEL (reference sequence). Here the CDR3 reads CASSRSGTQIEQYF. CDR3 nucleotides: TGTGCCAGCAGCCGCTCCGGGACTCAGATCGAGCAGTACTTC.

The gene calls are TRBV2 and TRBJ1-1; D gene unclear. This CDR3 contains 12 residues. CDR1 and CDR2 (germline): SNHLY, FYNNEI. V was pared by 8 bases and J by 7 bases, with 14 bases between. The CDR3: CASLGRLYEAFF. In nucleotides, the CDR3 is TGTGCCAGCCTTGGACGTCTTTATGAAGCTTTCTTT.

The chain has TRBV7-2 and TRBJ1-1; D may be TRBD1 (5 bases). V gave up 4 bases and J gave up 1 base, with 13 bases separating them. The CDR3 consists of 15 residues. Germline CDR1 is SGHTA and CDR2 is FQGNSA. CDR3 protein: CASSSTGTGNTEAFF. Written as DNA, the CDR3 is TGTGCCAGCAGCTCGACCGGGACTGGGAACACTGAAGCTTTCTTT.

V and J are TRBV4-1 and TRBJ1-3; D is unresolved. The CDR3 spans 14 residues. V was trimmed by 4 bases and J by 5 bases, leaving 12 bases between them. Germline V gives CDR1 MGHRA, CDR2 YSYEKL. The CDR3: CASSRENSRNTIYF. CDR3 nucleotide sequence: TGCGCCAGCAGCCGAGAGAACAGCCGAAACACCATATATTTT.

This chain uses TRBV4-3 with TRBJ1-6; D may be TRBD1 (5 bases). The V end was cut by 0 bases, the J end by 7 bases, with 13 bases between. CDR3 length: 16 residues. Germline CDR1 reads LGHNA; CDR2 reads YSLEER. The CDR3 loop is CASSQDRAGMNSPLHF. The DNA for the CDR3 is TGCGCCAGCAGCCAAGATCGGGCAGGGATGAATTCACCCCTCCACTTT.

As for this clonotype: One end of the junction varies from germline; a read error may be responsible. V is TRBV6-5 and J is TRBJ1-2; the D gene is possibly TRBD1 (6 bases). This CDR3 contains 13 residues. CDR1 is MNHEY, CDR2 SVGAGI, per germline. The CDR3 loop is CAGRSQGPAGYTF. The CDR3 bases are TGTGCCGGCAGGTCACAGGGCCCGGCTGGCTACACCTTC.

There are many counts of this clonotype. This chain links TRBV15 with TRBJ2-2; D possibly uses TRBD1 or TRBD2 (5 bases each). The CDR3 is 13 amino acids. V lost 1 base and J lost 6, with 6 bases in between. Per germline, CDR1 LNHNV and CDR2 YYDKDF (reference sequence). The CDR3, as DNA: TGTGCCACCAGCAGAGGGGGGTCCGGGGAGCTGTTTTTT. Translation gives CATSRGGSGELFF.

CDR3 region: CASSYPRQGPGELFF. The CDR3 DNA reads as TGTGCCAGCAGTTACCCCAGACAGGGTCCCGGGGAGCTGTTTTTT. The chain carries TRBV2 and TRBJ2-2; the match to TRBD1 covers 7 bases. Unmatched junction bases numbered 9, after V lost 5 bases and J lost 6 bases. The CDR3 length is 15 residues. Germline CDR1 SNHLY, CDR2 FYNNEI.

This chain connects TRBV11-1 to TRBJ2-5; 9 bases align to TRBD1. After removal of 5 bases from V and 4 bases from J, the junction contained 11 bases not matched to a gene. The germline gives CDR1 SGHAT, CDR2 FQDESV (reference sequence). The CDR3 is made up of 16 amino acids. CDR3 sequence (DNA): TGTGCCAGCAGCGATCCGGAAGGGACAGGGCGAGAGACCCAGTACTTC. This codes for CASSDPEGTGRETQYF.

A remark on this clonotype: A much more abundant neighbour one base away suggests this may be a read error. V gene TRBV20-1 combines with J gene TRBJ2-5; no reliable D call. The CDR3 spans 17 residues. Germline assignment: CDR1 DFQATT and CDR2 SNEGSKA (reference sequence). The CDR3 spells CSARDFLPGPHQEAQYF. CDR3 nucleotide sequence: TGCAGTGCTAGAGATTTCCTCCCGGGTCCCCACCAAGAGGCCCAGTACTTC.

This clonotype was picked up a small number of times. The V gene is TRBV4-2, the J gene TRBJ1-1; 10 positions agree with TRBD1. CDR1 is LGHNA and CDR2 is YNFKEQ in the germline V gene. CDR3 length: 15 amino acids. Trimming removed 3 bases from V and 5 bases from J; junction bases left unmatched: 6. In DNA, the CDR3 is TGTGCCAGCAGCCATCAGGGACAGGGGCGGACTGAAGCTTTCTTT. Amino acids: CASSHQGQGRTEAFF.

The V and J genes are TRBV11-2 and TRBJ2-1; D call uncertain. The CDR3 covers 14 residues. Trimming removed 5 bases from V and 3 bases from J, with 11 bases in between. CDR1 is SGHAT and CDR2 is FQNNGV in the germline V gene. The CDR3 loop reads CASSVGRFYNEQFF. The CDR3 DNA reads as TGTGCCAGCAGCGTAGGACGGTTCTACAATGAGCAGTTCTTC.

This clonotype was observed many times. The rearrangement joins TRBV6-5 to TRBJ2-2, with D hard to call. Looked up from germline, CDR1 is MNHEY and CDR2 is SVGAGI. The CDR3 loop spans 13 amino acids. The V and J ends lost 0 bases and 4 bases respectively, with 3 bases between them. The CDR3 DNA sequence: TGTGCCAGCAGTTACTCAGTCACCGGGGAGCTGTTTTTT. Encoded protein: CASSYSVTGELFF.

The count of this clonotype is one. The chain combines TRBV25-1 with TRBJ2-7, with 8 bases identical to TRBD1. Germline V gene data show CDR1 as MGHDK and CDR2 as SYGVNS. The ends lost 6 bases at V and 6 bases at J; junction bases unmatched: 4. CDR3 length: 12 residues. The CDR3 spells CASRQTGAEQYF. CDR3 in DNA: TGTGCCAGCAGACAGACAGGGGCCGAGCAGTACTTC.

This clonotype was observed a few times. CDR3 bases: TGTGCCAGCAGCTCTACCGGGGGCTCGCCCTACGAGCAGTACTTC. Translating gives CASSSTGGSPYEQYF. The rearrangement joins TRBV11-2 to TRBJ2-7; tentatively, D is TRBD1 or TRBD2 (6 bases each). This CDR3 region has 15 residues. Germline values: CDR1 SGHAT, CDR2 FQNNGV. V was cut by 4 bases and J by 2 bases, with 15 bases left in between.

The chain combines TRBV10-3 with TRBJ2-2; D ambiguous. This CDR3 region has 14 residues. V lost 0 bases and J lost 3, with 5 bases in between. The V gene's germline CDR1 is ENHRY and CDR2 SYGVKD. The CDR3 DNA sequence: TGTGCCATCAGTGAGTCGTGGGACACCGGGGAGCTGTTTTTT. Protein product: CAISESWDTGELFF.

This sequence joins TRBV20-1 and TRBJ2-2; TRBD1 aligns across 7 bases. Germline values: CDR1 DFQATT, CDR2 SNEGSKA (reference sequence). This CDR3 is built from 16 residues. V was pared by 0 bases and J by 0 bases, with 4 bases of the junction left unmatched. The CDR3 loop is CSARDKTGSNTGELFF. DNA of the CDR3: TGCAGTGCTAGAGATAAGACAGGGTCGAACACCGGGGAGCTGTTTTTT.

This clonotype was seen ten or more times. V gene TRBV19 combines with J gene TRBJ1-2; D uncertain. This CDR3 is built from 15 residues. V lost 3 bases and J 2 bases, leaving 13 bases between the germline ends. Germline assignment: CDR1 LNHDA and CDR2 SQIVND (reference sequence). Written as DNA, the CDR3 is TGTGCCAGTAGTATTCCCCAGACAAGCAACTATGGCTACACCTTC. The encoded protein is CASSIPQTSNYGYTF.

The chain is built from TRBV2 and TRBJ2-3, with TRBD2 matching 10 bases. Germline-derived CDR1 and CDR2 are SNHLY and FYNNEI. CDR3 size: 13 residues. V was clipped by 6 bases and J by 4 bases; unmatched bases: 1. The CDR3 here is CASRLAGADTQYF. The CDR3 DNA follows: TGTGCCAGCAGGCTAGCGGGAGCAGATACGCAGTATTTT.

The V call is TRBV6-5, the J call TRBJ2-5, with D perhaps matching TRBD2 (6 bases). Germline V gene sequence: CDR1 MNHEY, CDR2 SVGAGI. V lost 5 bases, J lost 3 bases, and 16 bases lay in between. The CDR3 covers 15 residues. The CDR3 nucleotides are TGTGCCAGCAGTCCGGGAGTCTCGGGAAAAGAGACCCAGTACTTC. This encodes CASSPGVSGKETQYF.

The chain employs TRBV20-1 and TRBJ2-7; D possibly corresponds to TRBD1 (5 bases). The germline CDR1 and CDR2 sequences are DFQATT and SNEGSKA (reference sequence). The CDR3 contains 15 residues. V was cut by 0 bases and J by 5 bases, with 17 bases left in between. In nucleotides, the CDR3 is TGCAGTGCTAGAGATCTAAGGGGCCCGTTGGACGAGCAGTACTTC. Its translation is CSARDLRGPLDEQYF.

In its sample, this clonotype was seen many times. The chain uses TRBV5-1 and TRBJ2-7; D might be TRBD1 (6 bases). Germline V gives CDR1 SGHRS, CDR2 YFSETQ. V lost 3 bases, J lost 6 bases, and 16 bases lay in between. This CDR3 spans 14 amino acids. The CDR3 bases are TGCGCCAGCAGCTCCGGACAGCGGTGGGCCGAGCAGTACTTC. It specifies CASSSGQRWAEQYF. The full variable domain, rest sourced from reference TRBV5-1 and TRBJ2-7, is KAGVTQTPRYLIKTRGQQVTLSCSPISGHRSVSWYQQTPGQGLQFLFEYFSETQRNKGNFPGRFSGRQFSNSRSEMNVSTLELGDSALYLCASSSGQRWAEQYFGPGTRLTVT.

A few counts support this clonotype. The chain has TRBV7-2 and TRBJ2-7, with 10 bases fitting TRBD1. The V segment lost 5 bases and the J segment 2 bases; nucleotides outside the gene matches: 6. Germline V gene lookup returns CDR1 SGHTA and CDR2 FQGNSA. CDR3 length: 15 amino acids. Here the CDR3 DNA reads TGTGCCAGCAGCCGTCCCGGGACAGGGGCCTACGAGCAGTACTTC. Protein product: CASSRPGTGAYEQYF. The full variable domain, completed using reference TRBV7-2 and TRBJ2-7, is GAGVSQSPSNKVTEKGKDVELRCDPISGHTALYWYRQSLGQGLEFLIYFQGNSAPDKSGLPSDRFSAERTGGSVSTLTIQRTQQEDSAVYLCASSRPGTGAYEQYFGPGTRLTVT.

The V gene is TRBV7-8, the J gene TRBJ2-5, with D perhaps TRBD2 (6 bases). Germline assignment: CDR1 SGHVS and CDR2 FQNEAQ. This CDR3 contains 13 residues. Trimming pared 6 bases from V and 7 bases from J, leaving 15 bases between. In DNA, the CDR3 is TGTGCCAGCAGTGGGATATCCGGGGGGACCCAGTACTTC. Protein: CASSGISGGTQYF.

This sequence joins TRBV7-9 and TRBJ1-2, with 7 nucleotides matching TRBD1. This CDR3 has 16 amino acids. Trimming took 0 bases from V and 4 from J; bases not matched to a gene: 8. Looked up from germline, CDR1 is SEHNR and CDR2 is FQNEAQ (reference sequence). CDR3 nucleotides: TGTGCCAGCAGCTTAGCCGGACAGGACCAGGGCTATGGCTACACCTTC. Translating it yields CASSLAGQDQGYGYTF.

This clonotype was detected many times. The chain is built from TRBV7-9 and TRBJ1-2; D is possibly TRBD1 (6 bases). Germline values: CDR1 SEHNR, CDR2 FQNEAQ (reference sequence). CDR3 length equals 15 residues. V was shortened by 1 base and J by 8 bases, with 17 bases between the two germline ends. CDR3 nucleotides: TGTGCCAGCAGCTTAGGGGCCCAGGGGATGTGGGGCTACACCTTC. Protein: CASSLGAQGMWGYTF.